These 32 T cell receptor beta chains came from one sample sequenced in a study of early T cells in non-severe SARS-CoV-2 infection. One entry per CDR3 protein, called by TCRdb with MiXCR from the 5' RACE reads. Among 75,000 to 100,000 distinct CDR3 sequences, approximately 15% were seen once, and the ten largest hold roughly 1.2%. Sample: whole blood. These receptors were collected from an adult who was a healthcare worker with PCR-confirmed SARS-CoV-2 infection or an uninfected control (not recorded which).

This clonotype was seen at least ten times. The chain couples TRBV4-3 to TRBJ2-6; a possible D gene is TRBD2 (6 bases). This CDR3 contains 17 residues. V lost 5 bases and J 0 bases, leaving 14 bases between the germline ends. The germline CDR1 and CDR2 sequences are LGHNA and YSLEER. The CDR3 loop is CASSRRAGISGANVLTF. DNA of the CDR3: TGCGCCAGCAGCAGACGGGCGGGGATCTCTGGGGCCAACGTCCTGACTTTC.

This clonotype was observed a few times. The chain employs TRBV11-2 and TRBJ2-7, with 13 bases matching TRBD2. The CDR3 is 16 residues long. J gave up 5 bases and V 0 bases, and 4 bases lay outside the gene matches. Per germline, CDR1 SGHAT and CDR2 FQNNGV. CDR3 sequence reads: CASSLDLGLAGNEQYF. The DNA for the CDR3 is TGTGCCAGCAGCTTAGATCTGGGACTAGCGGGAAACGAGCAGTACTTC.

This CDR3 reads CASSGTSGEGHNEQFF. In DNA, the CDR3 is TGTGCCAGCAGCGGGACTAGCGGGGAGGGGCACAATGAGCAGTTCTTC. V gene TRBV6-4 combines with J gene TRBJ2-1, with 13 bases that match TRBD2. Trimming cost V 6 bases and J 5 bases; bases outside gene matches: 7. Germline CDR1 is MRHNA and CDR2 is SNTAGT. The CDR3 sequence is 16 residues long.

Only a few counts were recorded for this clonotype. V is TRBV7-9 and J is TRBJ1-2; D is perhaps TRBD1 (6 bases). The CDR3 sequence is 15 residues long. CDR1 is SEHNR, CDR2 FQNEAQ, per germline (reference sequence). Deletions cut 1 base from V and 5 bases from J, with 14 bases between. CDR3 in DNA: TGTGCCAGCAGCTTAGTGGGGGCGCTTCATTATGGCTACACCTTC. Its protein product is CASSLVGALHYGYTF.

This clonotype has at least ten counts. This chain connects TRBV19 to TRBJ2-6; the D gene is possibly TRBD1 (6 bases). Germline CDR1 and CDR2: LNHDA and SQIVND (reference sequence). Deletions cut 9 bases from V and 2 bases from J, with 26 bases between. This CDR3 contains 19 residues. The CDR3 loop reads CASHIGGGRARAGANVLTF. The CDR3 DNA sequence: TGTGCCAGCCACATAGGGGGTGGCAGGGCAAGAGCTGGGGCCAACGTCCTGACTTTC.

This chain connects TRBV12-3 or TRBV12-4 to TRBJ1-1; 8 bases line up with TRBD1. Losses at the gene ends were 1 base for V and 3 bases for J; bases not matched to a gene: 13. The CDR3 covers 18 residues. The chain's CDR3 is CASSLVRILGQEDTEAFF. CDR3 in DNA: TGTGCCAGCAGTTTAGTGCGGATTTTGGGACAGGAAGACACTGAAGCTTTCTTT.

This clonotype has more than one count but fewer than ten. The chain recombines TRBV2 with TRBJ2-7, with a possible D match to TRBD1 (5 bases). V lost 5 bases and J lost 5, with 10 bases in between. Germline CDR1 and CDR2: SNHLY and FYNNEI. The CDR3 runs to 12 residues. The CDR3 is CASSSGFDEQYF. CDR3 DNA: TGTGCCAGCAGTTCAGGGTTCGACGAGCAGTACTTC. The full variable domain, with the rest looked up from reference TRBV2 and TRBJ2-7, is EPEVTQTPSHQVTQMGQEVILRCVPISNHLYFYWYRQILGQKVEFLVSFYNNEISEKSEIFDDQFSVERPDGSNFTLKIRSTKLEDSAMYFCASSSGFDEQYFGPGTRLTVT.

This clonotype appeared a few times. The CDR3 nucleotides are TGTGCCAGTAGTATGGGGACTAGCGGGAGGCTTAGGAATGAGCAGTTCTTC. Its protein product is CASSMGTSGRLRNEQFF. The chain links TRBV19 to TRBJ2-1; the match to TRBD2 covers 15 bases. V shed 3 bases and J 7 bases; nucleotides not matched to a gene: 7. The V gene's germline CDR1 is LNHDA and CDR2 SQIVND (reference sequence). This CDR3 region has 17 residues.

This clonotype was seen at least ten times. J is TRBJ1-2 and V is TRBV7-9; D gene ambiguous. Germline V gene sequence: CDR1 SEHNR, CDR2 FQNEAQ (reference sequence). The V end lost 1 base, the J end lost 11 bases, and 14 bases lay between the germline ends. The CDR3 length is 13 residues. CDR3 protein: CASSLGADVAYTF. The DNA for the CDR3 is TGTGCCAGCAGCTTAGGGGCGGATGTCGCTTACACCTTC.

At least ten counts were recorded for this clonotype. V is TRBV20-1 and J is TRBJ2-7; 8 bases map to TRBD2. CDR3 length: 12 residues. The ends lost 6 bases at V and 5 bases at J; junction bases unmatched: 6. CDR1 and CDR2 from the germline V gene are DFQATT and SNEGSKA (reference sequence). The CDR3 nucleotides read TGCAGTGCCGGGACTAGGGGGGACGAGCAGTACTTC. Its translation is CSAGTRGDEQYF.

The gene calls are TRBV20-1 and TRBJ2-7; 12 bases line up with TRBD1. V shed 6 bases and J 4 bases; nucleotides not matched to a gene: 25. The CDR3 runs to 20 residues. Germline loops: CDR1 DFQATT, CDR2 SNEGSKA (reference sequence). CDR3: CSARSVGLEGQGAPDYEQYF. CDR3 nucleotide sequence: TGCAGTGCAAGATCAGTGGGTCTTGAGGGACAGGGGGCTCCGGATTACGAGCAGTACTTC.

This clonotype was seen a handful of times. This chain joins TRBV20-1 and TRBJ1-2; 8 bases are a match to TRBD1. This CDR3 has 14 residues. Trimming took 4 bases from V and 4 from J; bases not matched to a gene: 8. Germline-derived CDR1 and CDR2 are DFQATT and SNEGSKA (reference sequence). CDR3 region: CSATRDRLSYGYTF. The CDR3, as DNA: TGCAGTGCTACCCGGGACAGGCTTTCCTATGGCTACACCTTC.

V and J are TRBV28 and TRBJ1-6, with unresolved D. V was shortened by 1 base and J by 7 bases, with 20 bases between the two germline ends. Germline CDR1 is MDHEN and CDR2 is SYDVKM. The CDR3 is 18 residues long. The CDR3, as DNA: TGTGCCAGCAGTTTATTGTACGTGACACCTACGGACAATTCACCCCTCCACTTT. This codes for CASSLLYVTPTDNSPLHF.

CDR3 region: CSARSFDRAIGSYNEQFF. The CDR3 DNA reads TGCAGTGCTAGAAGCTTCGACAGGGCTATTGGGTCCTACAATGAGCAGTTCTTC. This chain joins TRBV20-1 and TRBJ2-1; 7 nucleotides align to TRBD1. The CDR3 runs 18 residues. Germline CDR1 and CDR2: DFQATT and SNEGSKA (reference sequence). V was pared by 2 bases and J by 1 base, with 14 bases of the junction left unmatched.

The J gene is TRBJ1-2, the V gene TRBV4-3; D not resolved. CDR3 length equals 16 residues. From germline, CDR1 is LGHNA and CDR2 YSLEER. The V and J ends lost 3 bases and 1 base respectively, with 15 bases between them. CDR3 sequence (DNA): TGCGCCAGCAGCCAGTTAGGAGGAGAGCATAACTATGGCTACACCTTC. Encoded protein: CASSQLGGEHNYGYTF.

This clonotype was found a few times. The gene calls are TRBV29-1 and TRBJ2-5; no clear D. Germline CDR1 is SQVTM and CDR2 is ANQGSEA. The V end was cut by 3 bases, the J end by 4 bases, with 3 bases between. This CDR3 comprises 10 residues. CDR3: CSVERETQYF. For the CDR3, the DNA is TGCAGCGTTGAGCGAGAGACCCAGTACTTC.

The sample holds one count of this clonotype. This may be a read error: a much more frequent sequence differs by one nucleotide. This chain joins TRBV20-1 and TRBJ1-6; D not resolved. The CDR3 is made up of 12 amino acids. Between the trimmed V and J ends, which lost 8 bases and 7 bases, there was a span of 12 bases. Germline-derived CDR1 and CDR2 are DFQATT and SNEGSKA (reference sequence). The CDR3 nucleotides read TGCAGTCTCTATTTGCCGAATTCACCCCTCCACTTT. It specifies CSLYLPNSPLHF.

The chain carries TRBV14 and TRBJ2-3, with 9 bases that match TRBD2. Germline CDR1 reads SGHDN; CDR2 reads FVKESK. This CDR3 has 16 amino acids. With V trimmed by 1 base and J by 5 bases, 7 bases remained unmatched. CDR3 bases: TGTGCCAGCAGCCAAGTTGAGAGCGGGGGGCTAGATACGCAGTATTTT. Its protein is CASSQVESGGLDTQYF.

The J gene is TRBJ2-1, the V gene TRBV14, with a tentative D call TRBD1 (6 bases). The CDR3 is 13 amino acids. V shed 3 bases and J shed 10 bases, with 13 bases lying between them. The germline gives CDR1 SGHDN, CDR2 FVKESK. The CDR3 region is CASSQITGLEQFF. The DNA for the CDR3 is TGTGCCAGCAGCCAGATTACAGGGCTGGAGCAGTTCTTC.

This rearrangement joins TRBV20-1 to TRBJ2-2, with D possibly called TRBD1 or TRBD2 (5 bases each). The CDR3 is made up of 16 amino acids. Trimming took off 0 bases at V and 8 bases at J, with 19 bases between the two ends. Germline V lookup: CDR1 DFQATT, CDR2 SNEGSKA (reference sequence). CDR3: CSARDARDPSLGELFF. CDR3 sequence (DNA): TGCAGTGCTAGAGATGCCCGGGACCCCTCATTAGGGGAGCTGTTTTTT.

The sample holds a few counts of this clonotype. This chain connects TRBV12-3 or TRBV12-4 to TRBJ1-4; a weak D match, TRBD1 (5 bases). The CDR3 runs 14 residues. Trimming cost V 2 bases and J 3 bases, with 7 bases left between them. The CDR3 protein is CASSLKGANEKLFF. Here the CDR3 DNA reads TGTGCCAGCAGTTTAAAAGGGGCTAATGAAAAACTGTTTTTT.

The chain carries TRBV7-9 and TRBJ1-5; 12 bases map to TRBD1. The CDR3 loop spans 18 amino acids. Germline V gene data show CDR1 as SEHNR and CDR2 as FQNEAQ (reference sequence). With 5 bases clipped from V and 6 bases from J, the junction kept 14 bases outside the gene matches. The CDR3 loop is CASSQTGTGGAGSQPQHF. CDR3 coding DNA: TGTGCCAGCAGCCAAACCGGGACAGGGGGCGCGGGAAGTCAGCCCCAGCATTTT.

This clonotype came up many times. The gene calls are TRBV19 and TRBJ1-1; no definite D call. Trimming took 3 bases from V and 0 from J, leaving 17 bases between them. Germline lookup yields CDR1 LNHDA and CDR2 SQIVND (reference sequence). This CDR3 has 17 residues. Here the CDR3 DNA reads TGTGCCAGTAGTATTGAGGGTGTATACAGCATGAACACTGAAGCTTTCTTT. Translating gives CASSIEGVYSMNTEAFF.

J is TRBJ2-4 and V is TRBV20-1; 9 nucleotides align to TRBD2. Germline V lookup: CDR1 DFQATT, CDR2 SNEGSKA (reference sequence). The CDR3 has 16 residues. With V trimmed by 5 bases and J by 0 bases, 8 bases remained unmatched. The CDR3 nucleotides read TGCAGTGCTCCCAGTAGCGGGGGCCTAGCCAAAAACATTCAGTACTTC. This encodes CSAPSSGGLAKNIQYF.

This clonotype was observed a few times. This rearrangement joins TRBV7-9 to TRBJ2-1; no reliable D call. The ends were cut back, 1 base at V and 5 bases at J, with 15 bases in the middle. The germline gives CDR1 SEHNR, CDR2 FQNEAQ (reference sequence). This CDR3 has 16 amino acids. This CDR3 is CASSLGLLGAHNEQFF. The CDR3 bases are TGTGCCAGCAGCTTAGGGCTGCTGGGCGCACACAATGAGCAGTTCTTC.

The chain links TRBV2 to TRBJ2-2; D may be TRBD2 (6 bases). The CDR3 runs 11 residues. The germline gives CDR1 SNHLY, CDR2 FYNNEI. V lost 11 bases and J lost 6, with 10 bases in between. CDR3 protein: CAGLLAGELFF. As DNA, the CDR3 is TGTGCCGGACTACTAGCCGGGGAGCTGTTTTTT.

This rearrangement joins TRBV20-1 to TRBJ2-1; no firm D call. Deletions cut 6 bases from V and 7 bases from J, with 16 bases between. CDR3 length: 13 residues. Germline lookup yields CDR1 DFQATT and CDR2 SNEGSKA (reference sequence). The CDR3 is CSASRRTKNEQFF. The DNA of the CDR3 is TGCAGTGCCTCGAGGAGAACTAAGAATGAGCAGTTCTTC.

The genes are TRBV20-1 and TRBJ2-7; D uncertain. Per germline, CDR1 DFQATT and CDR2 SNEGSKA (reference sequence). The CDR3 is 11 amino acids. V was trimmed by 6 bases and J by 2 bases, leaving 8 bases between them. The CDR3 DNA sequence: TGCAGTGCAGCACTTCCCTACGAGCAGTACTTC. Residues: CSAALPYEQYF.

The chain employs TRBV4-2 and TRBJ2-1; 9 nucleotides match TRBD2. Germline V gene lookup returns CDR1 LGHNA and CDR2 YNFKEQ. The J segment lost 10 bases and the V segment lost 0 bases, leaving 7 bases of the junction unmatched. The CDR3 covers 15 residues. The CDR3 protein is CASSQDSLAGREQFF. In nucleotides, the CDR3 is TGTGCCAGCAGCCAAGATTCGCTAGCGGGGAGGGAGCAGTTCTTC.

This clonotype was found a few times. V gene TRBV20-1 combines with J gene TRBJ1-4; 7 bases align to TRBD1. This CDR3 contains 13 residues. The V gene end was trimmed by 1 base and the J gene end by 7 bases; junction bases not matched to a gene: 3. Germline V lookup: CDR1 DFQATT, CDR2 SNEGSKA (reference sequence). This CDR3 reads CSARAGGGEKLFF. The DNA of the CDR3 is TGCAGTGCTAGAGCAGGGGGAGGTGAAAAACTGTTTTTT.

In nucleotides, the CDR3 is TGTGCCAGCTCACAGGCGCAACCCGGCAGGGGGGCCTCTGGGGCCAACGTCCTGACTTTC. Residues: CASSQAQPGRGASGANVLTF. The chain is built from TRBV18 and TRBJ2-6; TRBD1 might be the D (7 bases). Trimming took 4 bases from V and 0 from J, leaving 22 bases between them. CDR1 KGHSH and CDR2 LQKENI come from the germline V gene. The CDR3 extends over 20 amino acids.

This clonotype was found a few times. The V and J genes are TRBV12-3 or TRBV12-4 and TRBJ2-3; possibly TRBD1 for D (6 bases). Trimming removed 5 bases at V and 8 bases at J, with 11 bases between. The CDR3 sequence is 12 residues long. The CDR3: CASSMGAGTQYF. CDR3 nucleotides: TGTGCCAGCAGTATGGGGGCGGGTACGCAGTATTTT.